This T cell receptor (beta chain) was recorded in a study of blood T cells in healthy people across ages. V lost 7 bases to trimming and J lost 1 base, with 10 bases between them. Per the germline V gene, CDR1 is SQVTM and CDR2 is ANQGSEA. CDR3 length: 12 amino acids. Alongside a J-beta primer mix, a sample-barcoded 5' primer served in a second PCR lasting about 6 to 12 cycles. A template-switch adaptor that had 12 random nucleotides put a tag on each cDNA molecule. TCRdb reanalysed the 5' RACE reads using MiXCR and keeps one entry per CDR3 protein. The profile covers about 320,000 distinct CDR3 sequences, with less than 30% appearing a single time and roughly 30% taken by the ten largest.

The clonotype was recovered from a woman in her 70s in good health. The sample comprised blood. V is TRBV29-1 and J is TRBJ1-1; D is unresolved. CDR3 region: CSALEANTEAFF. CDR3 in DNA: TGCAGCGCACTTGAGGCGAACACTGAAGCTTTCTTT.